This TCR beta chain was recorded in a study of blood T cell repertoires in COVID-19. Across the whole study: Sites across the United States, Italy and Spain contributed samples from acute and convalescent COVID-19. Sample material is recorded as cDNA or gDNA derived from T cells, B-cell-depleted T cells, or PBMCs.

Authors' methods: Reference gene primer amplification in the assay estimated nucleated cell counts. Profiling relied on immunoSEQ multiplex PCR, and the TCRdb table lists in-frame clones only, not all of them. V and J calls and clone size follow that table, whereas D and trimming were derived from the DNA. The sample holds about 24,000 clones, roughly 86% seen once. Sequencing was carried out using peripheral blood. The receptor comes from a man in his fifties or sixties with active COVID-19.

Written as DNA, the CDR3 is TGTGCCAGCAGGAGACTAGCGGGTCAAGAGACCCAGTACTTC. Translated: CASRRLAGQETQYF. V usage is TRBV7-9 and J usage is TRBJ2-5, with TRBD2 matching over 10 bases. V lost 6 bases and J lost 2; bases outside the gene matches: 3. This CDR3 is built from 14 residues. Germline CDR1 SEHNR, CDR2 FQNEAQ (reference sequence).